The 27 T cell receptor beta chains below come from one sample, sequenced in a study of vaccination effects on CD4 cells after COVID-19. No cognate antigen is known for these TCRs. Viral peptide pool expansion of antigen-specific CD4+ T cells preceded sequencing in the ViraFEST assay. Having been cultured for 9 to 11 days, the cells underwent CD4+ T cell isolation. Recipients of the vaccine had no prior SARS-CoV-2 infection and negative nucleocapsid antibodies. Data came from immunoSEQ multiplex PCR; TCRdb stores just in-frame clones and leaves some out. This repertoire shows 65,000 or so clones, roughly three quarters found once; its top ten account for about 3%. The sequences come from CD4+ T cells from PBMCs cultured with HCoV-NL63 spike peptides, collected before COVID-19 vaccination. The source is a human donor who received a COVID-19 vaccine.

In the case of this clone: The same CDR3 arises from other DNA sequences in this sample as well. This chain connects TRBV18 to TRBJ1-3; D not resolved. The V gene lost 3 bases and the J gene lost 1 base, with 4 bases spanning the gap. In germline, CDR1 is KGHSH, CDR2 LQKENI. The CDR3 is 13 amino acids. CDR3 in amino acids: CASSPGSGNTIYF. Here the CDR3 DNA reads TGTGCCAGCTCACCGGGGTCTGGAAACACCATATATTTT.

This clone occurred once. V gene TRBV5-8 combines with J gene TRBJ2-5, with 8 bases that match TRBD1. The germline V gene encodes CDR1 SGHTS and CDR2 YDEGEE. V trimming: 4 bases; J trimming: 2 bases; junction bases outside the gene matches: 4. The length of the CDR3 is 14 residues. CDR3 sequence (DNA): TGTGCCAGCAGCCAGGACAGGGTGCAAGAGACCCAGTACTTC. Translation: CASSQDRVQETQYF.

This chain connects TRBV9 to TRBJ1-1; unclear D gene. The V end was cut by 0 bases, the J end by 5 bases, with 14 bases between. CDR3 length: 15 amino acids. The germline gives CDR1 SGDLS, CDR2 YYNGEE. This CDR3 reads CASSVAQEGRTEAFF. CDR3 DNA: TGTGCCAGCAGCGTAGCGCAGGAGGGAAGGACTGAAGCTTTCTTT.

The CDR3 DNA sequence: TGCGCCAGCAGTCAGGGCGATACTAACTATGGCTACACCTTC. This translates into CASSQGDTNYGYTF. V and J are TRBV23-1 and TRBJ1-2, with D unclear. TRBV23-1 is identified as an open reading frame with a role that is uncertain. Trimming pared 3 bases from V and 0 bases from J, leaving 8 bases between. This CDR3 spans 14 amino acids.

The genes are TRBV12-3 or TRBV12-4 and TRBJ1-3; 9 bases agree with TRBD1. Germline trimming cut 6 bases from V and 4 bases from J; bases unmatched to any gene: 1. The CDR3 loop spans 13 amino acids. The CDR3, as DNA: TGTGCCAGCAGCGGGACAGGGGGAAACACCATATATTTT. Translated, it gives CASSGTGGNTIYF.

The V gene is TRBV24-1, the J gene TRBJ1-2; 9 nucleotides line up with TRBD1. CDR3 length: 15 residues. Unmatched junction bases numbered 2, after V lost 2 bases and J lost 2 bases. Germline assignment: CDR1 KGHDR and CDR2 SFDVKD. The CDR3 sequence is CATSDSGTGNYGYTF. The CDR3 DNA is TGTGCCACCAGTGATTCCGGGACAGGGAACTATGGCTACACCTTC.

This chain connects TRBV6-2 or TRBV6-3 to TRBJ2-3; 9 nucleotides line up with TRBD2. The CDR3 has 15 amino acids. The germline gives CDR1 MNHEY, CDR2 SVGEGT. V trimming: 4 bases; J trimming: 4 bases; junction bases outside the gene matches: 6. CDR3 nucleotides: TGTGCCAGCAGTTTGGGAGCGGGGGGCCCAGATACGCAGTATTTT. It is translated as CASSLGAGGPDTQYF.

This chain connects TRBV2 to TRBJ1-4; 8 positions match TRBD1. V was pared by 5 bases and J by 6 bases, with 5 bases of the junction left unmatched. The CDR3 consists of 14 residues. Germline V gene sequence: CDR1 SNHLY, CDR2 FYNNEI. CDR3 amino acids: CASSLDRGDEKLFF. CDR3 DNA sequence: TGTGCCAGCAGTCTTGACAGGGGCGATGAAAAACTGTTTTTT.

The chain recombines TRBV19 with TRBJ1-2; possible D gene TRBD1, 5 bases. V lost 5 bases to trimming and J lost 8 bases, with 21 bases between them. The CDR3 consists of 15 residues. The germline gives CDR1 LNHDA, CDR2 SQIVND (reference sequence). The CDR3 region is CASSPGPGRIIGYTF. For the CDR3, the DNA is TGTGCCAGTAGTCCAGGGCCGGGGCGTATCATCGGCTACACCTTC.

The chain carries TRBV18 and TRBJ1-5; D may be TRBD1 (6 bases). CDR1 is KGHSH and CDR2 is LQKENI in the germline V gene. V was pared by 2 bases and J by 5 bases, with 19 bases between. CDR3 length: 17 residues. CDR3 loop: CASSPIFWPGEDQPQHF. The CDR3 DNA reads TGTGCCAGCTCACCAATTTTTTGGCCAGGGGAAGATCAGCCCCAGCATTTT.

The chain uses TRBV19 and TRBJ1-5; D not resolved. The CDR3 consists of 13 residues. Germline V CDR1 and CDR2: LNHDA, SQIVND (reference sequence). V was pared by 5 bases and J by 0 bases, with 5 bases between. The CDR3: CASSVNSNQPQHF. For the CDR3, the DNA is TGTGCCAGTAGTGTTAATAGCAATCAGCCCCAGCATTTT.

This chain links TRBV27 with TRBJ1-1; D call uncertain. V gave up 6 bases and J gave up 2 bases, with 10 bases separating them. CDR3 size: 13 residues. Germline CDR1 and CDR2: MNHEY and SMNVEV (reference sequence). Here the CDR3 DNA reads TGTGCCAGCAGGTTAACAGCAAACACTGAAGCTTTCTTT. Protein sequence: CASRLTANTEAFF.

The CDR3 here is CASSRGRNNYGYTF. The CDR3 DNA sequence: TGTGCCAGCAGCCGAGGCAGGAATAACTATGGCTACACCTTC. J is TRBJ1-2 and V is TRBV16; D is unclear. Germline V gives CDR1 KGHSY, CDR2 FQNENV. CDR3 size: 14 residues. Deletions cut 4 bases from V and 1 base from J, with 10 bases between.

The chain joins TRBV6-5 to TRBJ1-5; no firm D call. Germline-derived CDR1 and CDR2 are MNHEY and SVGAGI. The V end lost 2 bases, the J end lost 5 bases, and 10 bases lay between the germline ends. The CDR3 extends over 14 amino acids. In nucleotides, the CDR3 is TGTGCCAGCAGTTACGTTGTCGGGGATCAGCCCCAGCATTTT. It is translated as CASSYVVGDQPQHF.

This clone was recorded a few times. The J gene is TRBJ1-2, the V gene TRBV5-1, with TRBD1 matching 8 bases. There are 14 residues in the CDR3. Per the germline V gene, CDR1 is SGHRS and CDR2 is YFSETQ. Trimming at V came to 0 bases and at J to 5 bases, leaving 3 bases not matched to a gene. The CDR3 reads CASSLDWTGYGYTF. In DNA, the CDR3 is TGCGCCAGCAGCTTGGATTGGACAGGGTATGGCTACACCTTC.

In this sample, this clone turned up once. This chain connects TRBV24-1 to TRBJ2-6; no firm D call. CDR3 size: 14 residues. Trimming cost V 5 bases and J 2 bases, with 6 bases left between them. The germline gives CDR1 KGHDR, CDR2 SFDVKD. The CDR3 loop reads CATSAPTGANVLTF. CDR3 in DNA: TGTGCCACCAGTGCCCCCACTGGGGCCAACGTCCTGACTTTC.

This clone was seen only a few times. In nucleotides, the CDR3 is TGCAGCGCCGCCAGGCAATTTACCCTTGAAGCTTTCTTT. Its protein product is CSAARQFTLEAFF. The V call is TRBV29-1, the J call TRBJ1-1; D gene uncertain. The CDR3 has 13 residues. The V gene's germline CDR1 is SQVTM and CDR2 ANQGSEA. V was trimmed by 7 bases and J by 7 bases, leaving 19 bases between them.

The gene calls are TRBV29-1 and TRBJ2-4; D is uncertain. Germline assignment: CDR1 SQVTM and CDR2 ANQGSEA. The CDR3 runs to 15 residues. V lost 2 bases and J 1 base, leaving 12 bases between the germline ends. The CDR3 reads CSVERGTGAKNIQYF. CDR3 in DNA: TGCAGCGTTGAACGAGGCACTGGGGCCAAAAACATTCAGTACTTC.

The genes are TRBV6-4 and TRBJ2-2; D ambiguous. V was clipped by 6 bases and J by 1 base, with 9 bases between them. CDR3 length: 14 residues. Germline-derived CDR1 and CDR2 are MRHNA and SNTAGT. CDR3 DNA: TGTGCCAGCAGAGGACCGGTGAACACCGGGGAGCTGTTTTTT. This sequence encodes CASRGPVNTGELFF.

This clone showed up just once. The CDR3 coding sequence is TGCGCCAGCAGCTTGGTACCGGCGAACACTGAAGCTTTCTTT. Protein: CASSLVPANTEAFF. The chain carries TRBV5-1 and TRBJ1-1; D is undetermined. Per the germline V gene, CDR1 is SGHRS and CDR2 is YFSETQ. The CDR3 spans 14 residues. Trimming took 0 bases from V and 1 from J, leaving 7 bases between them.

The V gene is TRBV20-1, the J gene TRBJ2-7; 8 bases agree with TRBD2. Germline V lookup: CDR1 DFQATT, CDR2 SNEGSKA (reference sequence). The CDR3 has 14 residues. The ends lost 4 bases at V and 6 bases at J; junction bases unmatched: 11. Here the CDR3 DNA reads TGCAGTGCTATTGATCGGGGGGGAGCCTCCGAGCAGTACGTC. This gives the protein CSAIDRGGASEQYV.

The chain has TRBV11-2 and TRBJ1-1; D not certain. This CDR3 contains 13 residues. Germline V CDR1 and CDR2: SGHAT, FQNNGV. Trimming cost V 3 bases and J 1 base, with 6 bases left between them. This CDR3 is CASSLTANTEAFF. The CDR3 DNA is TGTGCCAGCAGCTTGACCGCGAACACTGAAGCTTTCTTT.

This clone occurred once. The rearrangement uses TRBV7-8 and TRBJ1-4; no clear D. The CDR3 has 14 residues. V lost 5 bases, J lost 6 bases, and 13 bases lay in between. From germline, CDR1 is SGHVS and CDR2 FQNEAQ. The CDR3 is CASSRVPEDEKLFF. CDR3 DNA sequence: TGTGCCAGCAGCCGAGTTCCTGAGGATGAAAAACTGTTTTTT. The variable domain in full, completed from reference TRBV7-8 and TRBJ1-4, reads GAGVSQSPRYKVAKRGQDVALRCDPISGHVSLFWYQQALGQGPEFLTYFQNEAQLDKSGLPSDRFFAERPEGSVSTLKIQRTQQEDSAVYLCASSRVPEDEKLFFGSGTQLSVL.

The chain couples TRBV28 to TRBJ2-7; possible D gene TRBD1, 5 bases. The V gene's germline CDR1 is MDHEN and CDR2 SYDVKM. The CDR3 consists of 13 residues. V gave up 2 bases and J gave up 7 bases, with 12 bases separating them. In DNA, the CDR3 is TGTGCCAGCAGTTTACAGGGCACCGGGGAGCAGTACGTC. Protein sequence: CASSLQGTGEQYV.

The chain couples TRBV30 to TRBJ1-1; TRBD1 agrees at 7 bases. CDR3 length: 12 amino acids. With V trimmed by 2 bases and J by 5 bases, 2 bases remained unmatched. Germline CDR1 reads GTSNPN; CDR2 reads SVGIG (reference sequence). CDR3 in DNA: TGTGCCTGGAGTAGGGGGCGGACTGAAGCTTTCTTT. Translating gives CAWSRGRTEAFF.

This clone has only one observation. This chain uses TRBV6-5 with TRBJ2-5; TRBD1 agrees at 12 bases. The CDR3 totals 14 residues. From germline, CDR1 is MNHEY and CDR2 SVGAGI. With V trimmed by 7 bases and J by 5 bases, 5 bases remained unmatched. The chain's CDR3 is CASKTGTGGETQYF. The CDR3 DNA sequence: TGTGCCAGCAAGACCGGGACAGGGGGCGAGACCCAGTACTTC.

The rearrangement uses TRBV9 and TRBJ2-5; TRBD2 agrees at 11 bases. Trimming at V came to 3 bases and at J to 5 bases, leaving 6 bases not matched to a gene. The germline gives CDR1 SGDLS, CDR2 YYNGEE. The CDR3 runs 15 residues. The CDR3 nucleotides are TGTGCCAGCAGCGCGAATAGCGGGGGGGTCGAGACCCAGTACTTC. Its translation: CASSANSGGVETQYF.